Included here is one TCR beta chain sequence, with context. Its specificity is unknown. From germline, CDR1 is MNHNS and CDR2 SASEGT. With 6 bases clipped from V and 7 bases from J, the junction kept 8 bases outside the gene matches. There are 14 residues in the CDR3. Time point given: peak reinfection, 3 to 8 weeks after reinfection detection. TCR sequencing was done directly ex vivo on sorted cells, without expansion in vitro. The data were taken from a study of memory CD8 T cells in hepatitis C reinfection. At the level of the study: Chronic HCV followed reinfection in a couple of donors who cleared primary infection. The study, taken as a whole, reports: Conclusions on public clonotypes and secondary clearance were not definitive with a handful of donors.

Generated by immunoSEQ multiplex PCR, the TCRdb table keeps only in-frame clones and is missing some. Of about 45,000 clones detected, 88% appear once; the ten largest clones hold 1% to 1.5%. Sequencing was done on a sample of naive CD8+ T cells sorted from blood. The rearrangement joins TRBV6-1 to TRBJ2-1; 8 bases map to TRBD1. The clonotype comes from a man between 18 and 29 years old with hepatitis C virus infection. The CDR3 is CASSRGQGANEQFF. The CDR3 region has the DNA TGTGCCAGCAGCCGAGGACAGGGAGCGAATGAGCAGTTCTTC.